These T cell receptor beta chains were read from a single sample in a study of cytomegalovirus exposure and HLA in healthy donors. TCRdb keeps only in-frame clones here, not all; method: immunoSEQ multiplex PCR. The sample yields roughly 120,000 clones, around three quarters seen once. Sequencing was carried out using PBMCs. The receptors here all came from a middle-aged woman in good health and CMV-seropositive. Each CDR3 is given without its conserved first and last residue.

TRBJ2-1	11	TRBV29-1	SVVGGGAGEQF
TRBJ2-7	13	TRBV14	ASSQDLVAAYEQY
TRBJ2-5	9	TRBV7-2	ASSSYGTQY
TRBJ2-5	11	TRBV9	ASSVGDTSTQY
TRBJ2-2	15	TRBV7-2	ASSLDSASGRTGELF
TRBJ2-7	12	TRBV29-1	SVEHRDRGYEQY
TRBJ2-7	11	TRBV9	ASSVGTNYEQY
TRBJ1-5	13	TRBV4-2	ASSLTSDRQQPQH
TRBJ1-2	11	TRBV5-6	ASSWRDRGEDT
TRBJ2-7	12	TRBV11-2	ASSPGTHPSEQY
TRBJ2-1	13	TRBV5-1	ASSPGVGSLNEQF
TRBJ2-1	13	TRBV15	ATSRDRLAVNEQF
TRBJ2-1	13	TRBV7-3	ASSLKGGTMYEQF
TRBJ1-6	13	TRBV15	ATSRDRVNNSPLH
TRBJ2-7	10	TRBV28	ASISDLREQY
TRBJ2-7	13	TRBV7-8	ASRTAPGLEYEQY
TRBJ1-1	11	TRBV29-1	SVAQGGNTEAF
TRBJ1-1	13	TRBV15	ATSRDNRGETEAF
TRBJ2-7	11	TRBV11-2	ASSLSRAGEQY
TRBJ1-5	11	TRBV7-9	ASSQGADQPQH
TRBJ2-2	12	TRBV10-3	ATSTGEVTGELF
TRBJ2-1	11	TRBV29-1	SVETRGYNEQF
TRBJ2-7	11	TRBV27	ASSRGGGYEQY
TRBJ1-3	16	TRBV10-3	AISDLSPGQKTGNTIY
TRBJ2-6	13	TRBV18	ASSPGESGANVLT
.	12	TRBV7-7	ASGPGLASYEQY
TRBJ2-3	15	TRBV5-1	ASSLAGTGGPRDTQY
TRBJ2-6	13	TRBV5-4	ASSRDDSGANVLT
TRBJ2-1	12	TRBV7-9	ASSRWDWDNEQF
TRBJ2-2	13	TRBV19	ASRKQGMNTGELF
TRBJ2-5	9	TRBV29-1	SVQTGETQY
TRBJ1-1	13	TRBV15	ATSRDSQGFTEAF